This T cell receptor (beta chain) originates from a study of blood T cell repertoires in COVID-19 (dated by TCRdb to 2018 to 2021). The study in broad terms: Collaborator samples came from the United States, Italy and Spain and covered acute and convalescent phases of COVID-19. The samples were drawn from two sources: the first 160 participants of the ongoing ImmuneRACE study, and 1,000 to 1,500 subjects contributed by 6 global collaborators. The sample metadata nearly always contained a de-identified subject ID, COVID-19 status, age in years and sex. Where available, HLA class I and class II types were obtained from metadata supplied by the sample provider rather than from assay-based typing. Subjects who had been exposed to COVID-19, were actively infected with it, or had recovered from it provided the deeply sampled blood TCRbeta repertoires that made up the dataset. The prospective study material was composed of cDNA or gDNA derived from T cells, B-cell-depleted T cells, or PBMCs. The repertoires were released in a freely available public database meant as a resource for research on the immune response to SARS-CoV-2. Study-level results and caveats: The quantity of clinical and demographic metadata differed by source and by participant and was supplied without curation.

As to this clone: This receptor's antigen is unknown. Base qualities were left out, and no much larger clone turns up one base away.

TCRbeta CDR3 regions were amplified from genomic DNA by means of the immunoSEQ Assay, a bias-controlled multiplex PCR. The authors processed their data as follows. The number of nucleated cells in each sample was estimated by amplification of reference gene primers within the assay. To quantify the absolute abundance of each unique TCRbeta CDR3 rearrangement, sequence reads were collapsed and filtered. For each sample, productive Simpson clonality was calculated by taking the square root of Simpson's diversity index across productive rearrangements. Not all clones reach the TCRdb copy of this immuneACCESS table, which keeps in-frame sequences only. Checked studies attribute under half of the gap to unresolved V genes and leave the rest unexplained. The DNA was the basis for D and trimming; V, J and clone size are from that table. For this sample the table gives tens of thousands of clones, of which around three quarters were detected only once. The top ten clones comprise around 23% of the sample.

Between the V and J ends, shortened by 4 bases and 11 bases respectively, the junction contains 14 bases. From its cysteine to its phenylalanine, the CDR3 spans 12 amino acids. CDR3 DNA only is kept here, 36 bases in frame from base 1. From a lookup of the germline V gene, CDR1 and CDR2 are SNHLY and FYNNEI. The collaborating institutions used their own protocols to collect whole blood in K2EDTA tubes. Collaborator samples were shipped for TCRbeta analysis as frozen whole blood, isolated PBMCs, or DNA extracted from either sample type. The sequenced sample consisted of peripheral blood. The rearrangement joined TRBV2 to TRBJ1-1; the D region possibly corresponds to TRBD1 (6 bases align). This sequence originates from a woman aged 60-75 years in a cohort sampled during active or convalescent COVID-19. Here the CDR3 is given as CASSVGGARAFF. The nucleotide sequence reads TGTGCCAGCAGTGTAGGGGGGGCGCGGGCTTTCTTT.